These 10 T cell receptor beta chains share one sample of origin, sequenced in a study of shared clonotypes between healthy human individuals. TCRdb keeps only in-frame clones here, not all; method: immunoSEQ multiplex PCR. This table has 300,000 to 400,000 clones, about 70% appearing once. Sequenced material: memory CD4+ T cells sorted from blood. The subset is: CD45RA-negative fraction. The receptors shown here come from a man between 25 and 39 years old in good health.

This clone appeared once. This chain links TRBV18 with TRBJ2-3; D not resolved. The germline CDR1 and CDR2 sequences are KGHSH and LQKENI. The CDR3 has 15 residues. Trimming stripped 3 bases from V and 2 bases from J, with 12 bases between. The CDR3 here is CASSPSRTPTDTQYF. As DNA, the CDR3 is TGTGCCAGCTCACCGTCAAGAACCCCCACAGATACGCAGTATTTT.

As for this clone: The sample contains more than one DNA sequence encoding this CDR3. The CDR3 here is CASGPNSGNTIYF. CDR3 DNA: TGTGCCAGCGGGCCAAACTCTGGAAACACCATATATTTT. The J gene is TRBJ1-3, the V gene TRBV6-1; no clear D gene. Trimming took 8 bases from V and 0 from J, leaving 8 bases between them. Germline assignment: CDR1 MNHNS and CDR2 SASEGT. CDR3 size: 13 residues.

V is TRBV9 and J is TRBJ2-3, with 12 bases aligning to TRBD1. The CDR3 sequence is 17 residues long. The V segment lost 2 bases and the J segment 6 bases; nucleotides outside the gene matches: 10. Germline values: CDR1 SGDLS, CDR2 YYNGEE. The DNA of the CDR3 is TGTGCCAGCAGCGTCGGGACAGGGGGCGAGTGGTGGGATACGCAGTATTTT. Residues: CASSVGTGGEWWDTQYF.

CDR3 sequence (DNA): TGTGCCAGCAGCCTCGTAGGAGAGCCGAACTACGAGCAGTACTTC. The encoded protein is CASSLVGEPNYEQYF. The chain carries TRBV7-9 and TRBJ2-7; no clear D. V lost 5 bases to trimming and J lost 3 bases, with 17 bases between them. The CDR3 consists of 15 residues. CDR1 SEHNR and CDR2 FQNEAQ come from the germline V gene (reference sequence).

The chain joins TRBV2 to TRBJ2-2; 8 bases map to TRBD1. The CDR3 sequence is 13 residues long. The germline gives CDR1 SNHLY, CDR2 FYNNEI. V lost 10 bases and J lost 7; bases outside the gene matches: 8. CDR3 nucleotide sequence: TGTGCCACCGCGACAGGGGAGGACGGGGAGCTGTTTTTT. Translation gives CATATGEDGELFF.

This clone was seen a single time. V usage is TRBV28 and J usage is TRBJ2-7; D is possibly TRBD1 or TRBD2 (5 bases each). V gave up 5 bases and J gave up 12 bases, with 17 bases separating them. Germline CDR1 and CDR2: MDHEN and SYDVKM. The CDR3 contains 12 residues. CDR3 coding DNA: TGTGCCAGCAGTCCCCTGAGGGGAAGTGGGTACTTC. This sequence encodes CASSPLRGSGYF.

This rearrangement joins TRBV11-2 to TRBJ2-1; 9 bases match TRBD1. Germline V gives CDR1 SGHAT, CDR2 FQNNGV. The CDR3 runs to 14 residues. J gave up 8 bases and V 6 bases, and 8 bases lay outside the gene matches. CDR3 sequence reads: CASRGGQGVDEQFF. The CDR3 DNA sequence: TGTGCCAGCAGGGGGGGACAGGGCGTCGATGAGCAGTTCTTC.

Of note for this clone: Distinct nucleotide sequences in the sample also encode this CDR3. The rearrangement uses TRBV28 and TRBJ1-5; D uncertain. Germline V gives CDR1 MDHEN, CDR2 SYDVKM. The CDR3 covers 14 residues. Trimming took 2 bases from V and 4 from J, leaving 9 bases between them. The CDR3 region has the DNA TGTGCCAGCAGTTTAGGGTTGAGTAATCAGCCCCAGCATTTT. Protein sequence: CASSLGLSNQPQHF.

In this sample, this clone turned up once. The V call is TRBV5-4, the J call TRBJ2-5; 10 positions agree with TRBD2. Germline V lookup: CDR1 SGHNT, CDR2 YYREEE (reference sequence). The CDR3 contains 16 residues. V gave up 4 bases and J gave up 1 base; unmatched junction bases: 7. The CDR3 sequence: CASSPGLAASQETQYF. CDR3 DNA sequence: TGTGCCAGCAGCCCTGGACTAGCGGCGAGCCAAGAGACCCAGTACTTC.

V and J are TRBV6-1 and TRBJ2-7, with D uncertain. Trimming left V 2 bases short and J 5 bases short, with 10 bases between. Germline V gives CDR1 MNHNS, CDR2 SASEGT. The CDR3 totals 13 residues. The CDR3 loop is CASSEKTVNEQYF. The CDR3 DNA reads as TGTGCCAGCAGTGAAAAGACGGTCAACGAGCAGTACTTC.